This T cell receptor beta chain was observed in a study of T-cell reconstitution after alpha-beta-depleted transplantation in children. Findings and caveats of the study: Alpha-beta T cells about two months after transplant reportedly derived from several hundred expanded graft clones.

Notes on this clonotype: What it binds is not known.

A library of TCRbeta sequences, prepared with unique molecular identifiers, was generated. TCRdb reanalysed the PCR reads using MiXCR and keeps one entry per CDR3 protein. The sample yields 750,000 to 950,000 distinct CDR3 sequences, roughly 16% seen once. CDR1 and CDR2 from the germline V gene are SGHTA and FQGTGA. Trimming shortened V by 1 base and J by 2 bases, and 14 bases separated the two germline ends. The CDR3 is 16 amino acids. J is TRBJ2-5 and V is TRBV7-3, with D perhaps matching TRBD2 (6 bases). The sequence came from a male patient younger than 18 who had a stem cell transplant for acute lymphoblastic leukemia, so the T cells may come from the graft donor. Sequencing was performed on PBMCs, mostly from graft donor cells, taken 360 days after TCRalphabeta/CD19-depleted stem cell transplant. CDR3 nucleotide sequence: TGTGCCAGCAGCTTAAGACACGCGGGATATCAAGAGACCCAGTACTTC. Residues: CASSLRHAGYQETQYF.